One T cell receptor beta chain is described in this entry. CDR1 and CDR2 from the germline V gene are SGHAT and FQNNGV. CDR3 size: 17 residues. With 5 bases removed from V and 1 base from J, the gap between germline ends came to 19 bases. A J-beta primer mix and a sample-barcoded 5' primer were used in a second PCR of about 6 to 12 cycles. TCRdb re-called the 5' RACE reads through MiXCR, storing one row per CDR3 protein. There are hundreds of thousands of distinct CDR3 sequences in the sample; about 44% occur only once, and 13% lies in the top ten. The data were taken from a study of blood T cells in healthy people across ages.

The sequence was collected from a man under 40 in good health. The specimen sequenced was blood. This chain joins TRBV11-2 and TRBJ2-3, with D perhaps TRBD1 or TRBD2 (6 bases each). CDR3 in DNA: TGTGCCAGCAGCCCCTCAGGGGCGGAGGGACGCACAGATACGCAGTATTTT. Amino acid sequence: CASSPSGAEGRTDTQYF. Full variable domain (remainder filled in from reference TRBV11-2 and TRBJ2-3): EAGVAQSPRYKIIEKRQSVAFWCNPISGHATLYWYQQILGQGPKLLIQFQNNGVVDDSQLPKDRFSAERLKGVDSTLKIQPAKLEDSAVYLCASSPSGAEGRTDTQYFGPGTRLTVL.